This T cell receptor (beta chain) emerged from a study of cytomegalovirus exposure and HLA in healthy donors. Study context: Inside one of the first data releases sat about 85 million unique TCRs taken from HLA-typed donors. Genotyping showed 81% of roughly 400 donors falling in the Caucasian-associated ancestry cluster. Study-wide results and caveats: Associated with cytomegalovirus, according to the listing, were about 160 TCR beta chains. HLA-A and HLA-B allele assignments for most subjects were reportedly predicted accurately using TCR beta sequences.

Both 60 Vbeta primers and 13 Jbeta primers went into the PCR. Profiling relied on immunoSEQ multiplex PCR, and the TCRdb table lists in-frame clones only, not all of them. This table holds about 190,000 clones, 84% found once. J gave up 9 bases and V 4 bases, and 3 bases lay outside the gene matches. The CDR3 has 11 amino acids. CDR1 is SQVTM, CDR2 ANQGSEA, per germline. In the case of this clone: Its antigen is still unknown.

The sample comprised PBMCs. The sequence was obtained from a boy between 5 and 17 years old in good health and CMV-seronegative. The chain uses TRBV29-1 and TRBJ2-1; 7 bases agree with TRBD2. The CDR3 is CSVGGGGEQFF. Here the CDR3 DNA reads TGCAGCGTTGGTGGCGGGGGTGAGCAGTTCTTC.